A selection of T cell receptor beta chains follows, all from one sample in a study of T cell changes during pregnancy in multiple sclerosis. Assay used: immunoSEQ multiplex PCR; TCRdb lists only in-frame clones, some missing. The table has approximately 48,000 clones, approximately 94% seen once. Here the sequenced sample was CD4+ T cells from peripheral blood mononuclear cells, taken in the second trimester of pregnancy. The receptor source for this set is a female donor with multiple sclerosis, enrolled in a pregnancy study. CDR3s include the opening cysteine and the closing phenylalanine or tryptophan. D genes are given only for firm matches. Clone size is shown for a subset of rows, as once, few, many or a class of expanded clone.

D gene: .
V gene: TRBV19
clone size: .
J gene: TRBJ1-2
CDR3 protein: CASRTYKWGGLYGYTF
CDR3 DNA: TGTGCCAGTAGAACTTACAAATGGGGGGGCTTGTATGGCTACACCTTC

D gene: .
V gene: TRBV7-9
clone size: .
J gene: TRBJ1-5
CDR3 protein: CASSLGEGNQPQHF
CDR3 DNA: TGTGCCAGCAGCTTAGGGGAGGGCAATCAGCCCCAGCATTTT

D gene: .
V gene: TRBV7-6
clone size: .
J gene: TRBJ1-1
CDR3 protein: CASSGPMGLEAFF
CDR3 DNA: TGTGCCAGCAGCGGTCCGATGGGGCTGGAAGCTTTCTTT

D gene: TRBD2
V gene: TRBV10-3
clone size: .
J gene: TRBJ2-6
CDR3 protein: CAIRGGSGSGANVLTF
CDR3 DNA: TGTGCCATCAGAGGCGGTAGCGGGTCTGGGGCCAACGTCCTGACTTTC

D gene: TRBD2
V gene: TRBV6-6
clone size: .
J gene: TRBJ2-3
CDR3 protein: CAAGERGETDTQYF
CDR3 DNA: TGTGCCGCAGGGGAGCGGGGGGAAACAGATACGCAGTATTTT

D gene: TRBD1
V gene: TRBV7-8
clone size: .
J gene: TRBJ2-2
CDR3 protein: CASSLDGQGAPGELFF
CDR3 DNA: TGTGCCAGCAGCTTAGACGGCCAGGGGGCCCCCGGGGAGCTGTTTTTT

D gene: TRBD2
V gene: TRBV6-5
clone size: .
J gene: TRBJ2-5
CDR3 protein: CASSTRRGSGETQYF
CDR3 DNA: TGTGCCAGCAGTACAAGGCGGGGGTCGGGGGAGACCCAGTACTTC

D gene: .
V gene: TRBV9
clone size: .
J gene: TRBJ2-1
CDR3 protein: CASSGDLGPKFF
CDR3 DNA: TGTGCCAGCAGCGGCGATCTAGGCCCTAAGTTCTTC

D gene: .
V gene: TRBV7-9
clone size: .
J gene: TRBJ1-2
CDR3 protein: CASSSRGGYGYTF
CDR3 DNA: TGTGCCAGCAGCTCCAGGGGCGGCTATGGCTACACCTTC

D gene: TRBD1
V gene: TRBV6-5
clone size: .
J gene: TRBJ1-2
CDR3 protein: CASSYSLGQGTNGYTF
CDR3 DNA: TGTGCCAGCAGTTACTCCCTCGGACAGGGGACGAATGGCTACACCTTC

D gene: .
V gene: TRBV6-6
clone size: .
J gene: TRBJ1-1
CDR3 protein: CATKTGISGTEAFF
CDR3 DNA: TGTGCCACTAAAACAGGAATTTCGGGTACTGAAGCTTTCTTT

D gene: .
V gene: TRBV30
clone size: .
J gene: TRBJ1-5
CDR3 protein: CAWSVLDSNQPQHF
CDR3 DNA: TGTGCCTGGAGTGTACTCGACAGTAATCAGCCCCAGCATTTT

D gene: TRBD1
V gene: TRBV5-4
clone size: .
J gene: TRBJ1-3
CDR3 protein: CASSSWDSLGNTIYF
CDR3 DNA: TGTGCCAGCAGCTCATGGGACAGCCTTGGAAACACCATATATTTT

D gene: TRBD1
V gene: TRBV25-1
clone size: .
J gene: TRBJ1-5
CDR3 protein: CASSELGTGSNQPQHF
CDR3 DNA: TGTGCCAGCAGTGAATTGGGGACAGGGAGCAATCAGCCCCAGCATTTT

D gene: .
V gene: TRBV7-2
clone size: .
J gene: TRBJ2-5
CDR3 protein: CASSFPWSGETQYF
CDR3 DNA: TGTGCCAGCAGCTTCCCCTGGTCGGGGGAGACCCAGTACTTC

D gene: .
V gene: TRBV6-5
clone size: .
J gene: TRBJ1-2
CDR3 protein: CASSPARVGHYGYTF
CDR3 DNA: TGTGCCAGCAGCCCCGCGAGGGTCGGCCACTATGGCTACACCTTC

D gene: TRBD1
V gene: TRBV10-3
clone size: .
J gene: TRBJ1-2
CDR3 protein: CATSRDREVYGYTF
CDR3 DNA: TGTGCCACATCCAGGGACAGGGAAGTTTATGGCTACACCTTC

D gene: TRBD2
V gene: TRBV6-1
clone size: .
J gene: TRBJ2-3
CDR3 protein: CASSEATAGAPTDTQYF
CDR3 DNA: TGTGCCAGCAGTGAAGCTACAGCGGGGGCGCCCACAGATACGCAGTATTTT

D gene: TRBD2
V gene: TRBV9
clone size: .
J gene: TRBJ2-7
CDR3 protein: CASSVGTSGGWGAYEQYF
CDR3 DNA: TGTGCCAGCAGCGTAGGCACTAGCGGGGGCTGGGGAGCCTACGAGCAGTACTTC

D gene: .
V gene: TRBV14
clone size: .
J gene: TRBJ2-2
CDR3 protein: CASSQFWAGATGELFF
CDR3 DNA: TGTGCCAGCAGCCAATTCTGGGCAGGGGCCACCGGGGAGCTGTTTTTT

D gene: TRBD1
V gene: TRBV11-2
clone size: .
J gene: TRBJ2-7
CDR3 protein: CASRVDGTGTYEQYF
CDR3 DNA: TGTGCCAGCAGGGTCGACGGGACAGGTACCTACGAGCAGTACTTC

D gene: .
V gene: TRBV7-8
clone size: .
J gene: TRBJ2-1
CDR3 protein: CASSLAVLPGLRSNEQFF
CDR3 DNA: TGTGCCAGCAGCTTAGCGGTTCTGCCAGGACTAAGGTCGAATGAGCAGTTCTTC

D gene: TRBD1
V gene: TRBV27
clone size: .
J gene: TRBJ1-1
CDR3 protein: CASSTKGAMNTEAFF
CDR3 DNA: TGTGCCAGCAGTACAAAGGGGGCTATGAACACTGAAGCTTTCTTT

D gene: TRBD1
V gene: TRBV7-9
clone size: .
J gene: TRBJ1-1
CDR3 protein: CASSRGQGVMNTEAFF
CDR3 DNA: TGTGCCAGCAGCCGAGGCCAGGGGGTGATGAACACTGAAGCTTTCTTT

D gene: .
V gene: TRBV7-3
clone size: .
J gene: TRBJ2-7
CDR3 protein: CASSSTPGRAYEQYF
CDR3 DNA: TGTGCCAGCAGCTCAACCCCCGGCAGGGCCTACGAGCAGTACTTC

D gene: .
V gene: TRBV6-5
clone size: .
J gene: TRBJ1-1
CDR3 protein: CASSYRGGNTEAFF
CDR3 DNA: TGTGCCAGCAGTTACCGGGGGGGGAACACTGAAGCTTTCTTT

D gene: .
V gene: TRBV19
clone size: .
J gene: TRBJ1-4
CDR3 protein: CASSSLPQTTNEKLFF
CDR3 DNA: TGTGCCAGTAGTTCCCTTCCGCAGACAACTAATGAAAAACTGTTTTTT

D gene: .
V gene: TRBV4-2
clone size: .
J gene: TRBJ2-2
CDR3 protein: CASSQAGGTSNTGELFF
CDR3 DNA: TGTGCCAGCAGCCAAGCCGGCGGGACTTCGAACACCGGGGAGCTGTTTTTT

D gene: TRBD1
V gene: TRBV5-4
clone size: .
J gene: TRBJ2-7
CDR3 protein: CASSPRTGVYEQYF
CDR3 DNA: TGTGCCAGCAGCCCACGGACAGGGGTCTACGAGCAGTACTTC

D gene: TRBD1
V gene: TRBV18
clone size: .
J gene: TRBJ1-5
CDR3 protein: CASSPGQEGYQPQHF
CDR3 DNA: TGTGCCAGCTCACCCGGACAGGAGGGTTATCAGCCCCAGCATTTT

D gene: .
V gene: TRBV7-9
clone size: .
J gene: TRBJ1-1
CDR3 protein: CASSLGAGLPPEAFF
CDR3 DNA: TGTGCCAGCAGCTTAGGAGCAGGTCTCCCTCCTGAAGCTTTCTTT

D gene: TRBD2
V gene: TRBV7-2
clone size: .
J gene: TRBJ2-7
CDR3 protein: CASSLSSGGSYEQYF
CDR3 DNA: TGTGCCAGCAGCCTATCTAGCGGGGGCTCCTACGAGCAGTACTTC

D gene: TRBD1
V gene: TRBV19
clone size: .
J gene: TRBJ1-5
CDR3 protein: CASSIIDRENQPQHF
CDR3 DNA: TGTGCCAGTAGTATAATTGACAGGGAAAATCAGCCCCAGCATTTT

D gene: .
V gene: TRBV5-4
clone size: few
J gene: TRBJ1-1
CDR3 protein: CASSPSVGLWTEAFF
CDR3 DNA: TGTGCCAGCAGCCCTTCTGTGGGGCTTTGGACTGAAGCTTTCTTT

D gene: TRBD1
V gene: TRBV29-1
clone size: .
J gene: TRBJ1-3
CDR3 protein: CSALGGQGAVSGNTIYF
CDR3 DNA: TGCAGCGCCCTAGGGGGTCAGGGGGCGGTATCTGGAAACACCATATATTTT

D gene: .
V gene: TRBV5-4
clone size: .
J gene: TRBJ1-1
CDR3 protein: CASSPGGGPNTEAFF
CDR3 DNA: TGTGCCAGCAGCCCTGGGGGGGGTCCGAACACTGAAGCTTTCTTT

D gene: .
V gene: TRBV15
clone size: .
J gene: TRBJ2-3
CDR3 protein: CATSTLSWRAQRAIEDTQYF
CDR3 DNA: TGTGCCACCAGCACTTTGTCCTGGAGGGCTCAACGGGCGATCGAGGATACGCAGTATTTT

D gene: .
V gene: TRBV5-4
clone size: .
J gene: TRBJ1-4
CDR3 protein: CASSGGGGSEKLFF
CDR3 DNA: TGTGCCAGCAGCGGGGGAGGGGGGTCGGAAAAACTGTTTTTT

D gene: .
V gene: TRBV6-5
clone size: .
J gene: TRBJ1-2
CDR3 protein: CASSSGGGRGYTF
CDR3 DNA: TGTGCCAGCAGTTCTGGGGGGGGGCGAGGCTACACCTTC

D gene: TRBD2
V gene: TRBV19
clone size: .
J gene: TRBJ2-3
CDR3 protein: CASTMGGPNFGDTQYF
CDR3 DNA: TGTGCCAGTACCATGGGAGGGCCCAACTTCGGCGATACGCAGTATTTT

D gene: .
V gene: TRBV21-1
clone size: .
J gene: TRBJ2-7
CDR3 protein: CASSRYYRGDYEQYF
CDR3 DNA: TGTGCCAGCAGCAGATACTACAGGGGCGATTACGAGCAGTACTTC

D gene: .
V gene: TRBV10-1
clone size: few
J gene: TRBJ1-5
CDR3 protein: CAGEDQPQHF
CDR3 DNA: TGCGCGGGGGAGGATCAGCCCCAGCATTTT

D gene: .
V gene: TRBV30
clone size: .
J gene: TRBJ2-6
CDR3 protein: CAWSLGASGANVLTF
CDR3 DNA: TGTGCCTGGAGTTTGGGAGCCTCTGGGGCCAACGTCCTGACTTTC

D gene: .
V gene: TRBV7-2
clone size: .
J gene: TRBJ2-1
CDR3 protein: CASSPRQVYNEQFF
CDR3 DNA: TGTGCCAGCAGCCCCAGACAGGTGTACAATGAGCAGTTCTTC

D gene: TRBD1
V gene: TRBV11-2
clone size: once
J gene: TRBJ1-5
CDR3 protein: CASSLGDRGGLSNQPQHF
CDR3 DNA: TGTGCCAGCAGCTTAGGAGACAGGGGGGGGCTTAGCAATCAGCCCCAGCATTTT

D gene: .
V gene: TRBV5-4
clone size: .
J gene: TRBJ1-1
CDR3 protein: CASSLPSGTEAFF
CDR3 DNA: TGTGCCAGCAGCCTTCCCAGTGGCACTGAAGCTTTCTTT

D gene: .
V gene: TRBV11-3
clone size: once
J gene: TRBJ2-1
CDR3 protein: CASSSEDSHSYNEQFF
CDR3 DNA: TGTGCCAGCAGCTCAGAGGACAGTCACTCCTACAATGAGCAGTTCTTC

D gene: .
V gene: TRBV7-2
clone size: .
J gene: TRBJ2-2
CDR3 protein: CASSPDSISTGELFF
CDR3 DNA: TGTGCCAGCAGCCCAGACAGTATATCCACCGGGGAGCTGTTTTTT

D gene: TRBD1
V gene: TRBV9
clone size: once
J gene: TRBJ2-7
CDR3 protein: CASSPRDSRKISSYEQYF
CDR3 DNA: TGTGCCAGCAGCCCACGGGACAGCCGAAAAATTAGCTCCTACGAGCAGTACTTC

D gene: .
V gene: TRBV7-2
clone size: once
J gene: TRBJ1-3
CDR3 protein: CASSSGGLSGNTIYF
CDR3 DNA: TGTGCCAGCAGCTCCGGGGGGCTCTCTGGAAACACCATATATTTT

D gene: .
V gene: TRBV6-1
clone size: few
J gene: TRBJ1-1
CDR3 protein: CASSEARNTEAFF
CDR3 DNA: TGTGCCAGCAGTGAAGCGAGGAACACTGAAGCTTTCTTT